These 24 T cell receptor beta chains originate from one sample sequenced in a study of shared T cell receptors in the human thymus. TCRdb's copy holds only in-frame clones and misses some; the assay was immunoSEQ multiplex PCR. This table has about 380,000 clones, about 95% appearing once. Sequencing input: thymocytes. The receptors shown here come from a human donor.

The chain joins TRBV5-1 to TRBJ2-4; 12 bases agree with TRBD2. V trimming: 4 bases; J trimming: 2 bases; junction bases outside the gene matches: 4. Germline-derived CDR1 and CDR2 are SGHRS and YFSETQ. The CDR3 has 16 amino acids. For the CDR3, the DNA is TGCGCCAGCAGCCTGACTAGCGGGAGTCCCAAAAACATTCAGTACTTC. Translating it yields CASSLTSGSPKNIQYF.

The chain has TRBV12-5 and TRBJ2-3, with 7 bases lining up with TRBD2. Trimming at V came to 5 bases and at J to 0 bases, leaving 8 bases not matched to a gene. CDR3 length: 16 residues. Per germline, CDR1 LGHNT and CDR2 FRNRAP. The CDR3 sequence is CASGPPPGGSTDTQYF. DNA of the CDR3: TGTGCTAGTGGTCCCCCCCCGGGAGGAAGCACAGATACGCAGTATTTT. Filled out from reference TRBV12-5 and TRBJ2-3, the complete variable domain reads DARVTQTPRHKVTEMGQEVTMRCQPILGHNTVFWYRQTMMQGLELLAYFRNRAPLDDSGMPKDRFSAEMPDATLATLKIQPSEPRDSAVYFCASGPPPGGSTDTQYFGPGTRLTVL.

This clone has only one observation. This rearrangement joins TRBV7-2 to TRBJ2-5, with TRBD2 matching over 7 bases. With 5 bases clipped from V and 1 base from J, the junction kept 1 base outside the gene matches. Germline CDR1 is SGHTA and CDR2 is FQGNSA. This CDR3 is built from 13 residues. The CDR3 DNA reads as TGTGCCAGCAGCAAGCGGGGCCAAGAGACCCAGTACTTC. It yields the protein CASSKRGQETQYF.

This clone was observed a handful of times. The chain has TRBV28 and TRBJ1-2; the D is unclear. Trimming removed 7 bases at V and 3 bases at J, with 12 bases between. This CDR3 contains 13 residues. CDR1 and CDR2 from the germline V gene are MDHEN and SYDVKM. The CDR3 loop is CASNPGYHYGYTF. Here the CDR3 DNA reads TGTGCCAGCAACCCTGGTTACCACTATGGCTACACCTTC.

The CDR3 loop reads CASSAGRVGFEQYF. DNA of the CDR3: TGTGCCAGCAGTGCTGGGAGAGTCGGCTTCGAGCAGTACTTC. The chain recombines TRBV25-1 with TRBJ2-7; D might be TRBD2 (5 bases). This CDR3 has 14 residues. Trimming removed 4 bases at V and 6 bases at J, with 16 bases between. Germline V CDR1 and CDR2: MGHDK, SYGVNS.

The V call is TRBV5-1, the J call TRBJ1-5; D is uncertain. The V end was cut by 0 bases, the J end by 4 bases, with 8 bases between. The length of the CDR3 is 14 residues. Per the germline V gene, CDR1 is SGHRS and CDR2 is YFSETQ. CDR3 region: CASSLAGLNQPQHF. CDR3 nucleotides: TGCGCCAGCAGCTTGGCCGGGCTGAATCAGCCCCAGCATTTT. Supplemented by reference TRBV5-1 and TRBJ1-5, the full variable domain reads KAGVTQTPRYLIKTRGQQVTLSCSPISGHRSVSWYQQTPGQGLQFLFEYFSETQRNKGNFPGRFSGRQFSNSRSEMNVSTLELGDSALYLCASSLAGLNQPQHFGDGTRLSIL.

The chain recombines TRBV4-2 with TRBJ2-1; the match to TRBD2 covers 10 bases. CDR1 is LGHNA, CDR2 YNFKEQ, per germline. The CDR3 is 21 residues long. Trimming cost V 0 bases and J 3 bases; bases outside gene matches: 17. The CDR3 loop reads CASSQDRGTSESFGYYNEQFF. CDR3 nucleotides: TGTGCCAGCAGCCAAGATCGAGGGACTAGCGAATCGTTCGGTTACTACAATGAGCAGTTCTTC.

The V and J genes are TRBV10-3 and TRBJ2-3, with a weak D call TRBD2 (6 bases). The CDR3 has 13 amino acids. The V gene lost 6 bases and the J gene lost 5 bases, with 12 bases spanning the gap. CDR1 and CDR2 (germline): ENHRY, SYGVKD. The CDR3 DNA is TGTGCCATCAGCTCCGGGACTTTAGATACGCAGTATTTT. Amino acid sequence: CAISSGTLDTQYF.

The CDR3 DNA reads TGTGCCAGCAGCTATGGACTAGCGGGAGGGCCCAACGAGCAGTACTTC. Translation gives CASSYGLAGGPNEQYF. V and J are TRBV5-5 and TRBJ2-7, with 15 bases fitting TRBD2. Looked up from germline, CDR1 is SGHKS and CDR2 is YYEKEE (reference sequence). The CDR3 runs 16 residues. V lost 3 bases and J lost 5; bases outside the gene matches: 6.

V is TRBV23-1 and J is TRBJ2-2; 7 bases align to TRBD1. TRBV23-1 is annotated as an ORF whose role is uncertain. The CDR3 sequence is 15 residues long. Trimming took 5 bases from V and 1 from J; bases not matched to a gene: 4. The CDR3 bases are TGCGCCAGCAGTGACAGGGTCCAGAACACCGGGGAGCTGTTTTTT. Its translation: CASSDRVQNTGELFF.

The chain has TRBV5-1 and TRBJ1-3; TRBD1 is a possible D gene (6 bases). The CDR3 has 16 residues. CDR1 is SGHRS, CDR2 YFSETQ, per germline. The V end lost 3 bases, the J end lost 0 bases, and 13 bases lay between the germline ends. This chain's CDR3 is CASSSPGQHSGNTIYF. The CDR3, as DNA: TGCGCCAGCAGCTCTCCCGGACAGCACTCTGGAAACACCATATATTTT.

The chain couples TRBV5-1 to TRBJ2-7; 9 nucleotides match TRBD2. Looked up from germline, CDR1 is SGHRS and CDR2 is YFSETQ. After removal of 4 bases from V and 7 bases from J, the junction contained 18 bases not matched to a gene. CDR3 length equals 17 residues. The CDR3, as DNA: TGCGCCAGCAGCGTCGGGCTAGCGGGACCACGGGGAGAAGAGCAGTACTTC. Translation: CASSVGLAGPRGEEQYF.

The V and J genes are TRBV27 and TRBJ1-1; D unresolved. V was shortened by 6 bases and J by 3 bases, with 8 bases between the two germline ends. The CDR3 contains 12 residues. CDR1 and CDR2 (germline): MNHEY, SMNVEV (reference sequence). The CDR3 loop is CASRKIDTEAFF. The CDR3 nucleotides read TGTGCCAGCAGAAAGATAGACACTGAAGCTTTCTTT.

V gene TRBV6-5 combines with J gene TRBJ1-5; TRBD1 matches at 7 bases. Looked up from germline, CDR1 is MNHEY and CDR2 is SVGAGI. Unmatched junction bases numbered 5, after V lost 6 bases and J lost 0 bases. CDR3 length: 15 residues. CDR3 DNA sequence: TGTGCCAGCAGATTTACAGGGGATAGCAATCAGCCCCAGCATTTT. Translation: CASRFTGDSNQPQHF.

The J gene is TRBJ2-1, the V gene TRBV19; 10 positions match TRBD2. The CDR3 runs 16 residues. V was pared by 10 bases and J by 4 bases, with 13 bases of the junction left unmatched. Germline values: CDR1 LNHDA, CDR2 SQIVND (reference sequence). This CDR3 is CATQNPGLAPYNEQFF. CDR3 nucleotides: TGTGCCACTCAAAACCCGGGACTAGCGCCTTACAATGAGCAGTTCTTC.

This clone appeared a single time. The rearrangement uses TRBV6-1 and TRBJ2-7, with D perhaps TRBD2 (6 bases). CDR3 length equals 13 residues. Looked up from germline, CDR1 is MNHNS and CDR2 is SASEGT. Trimming took off 7 bases at V and 1 base at J, with 11 bases between the two ends. The CDR3 is CASNPSASYEQYF. Written as DNA, the CDR3 is TGTGCCAGCAACCCTAGCGCTTCCTACGAGCAGTACTTC.

V usage is TRBV2 and J usage is TRBJ2-3; TRBD2 matches 10 bases. The CDR3 has 16 residues. The germline CDR1 and CDR2 sequences are SNHLY and FYNNEI. J lost 1 base, V lost 6 bases, and 7 bases had no gene match. CDR3 bases: TGTGCCAGCAGGGGTGGGACTAGCGCCTGCACAGATACGCAGTATTTT. Encoded protein: CASRGGTSACTDTQYF.

V gene TRBV6-6 combines with J gene TRBJ1-4; D unclear. The CDR3 is 15 amino acids. The V gene lost 2 bases and the J gene lost 7 bases, with 14 bases spanning the gap. CDR1 is MNHNY and CDR2 is SVGAGI in the germline V gene (reference sequence). This chain's CDR3 is CASSYPPVGGEKLFF. In DNA form, the CDR3 reads TGTGCCAGCAGTTACCCCCCCGTGGGCGGTGAAAAACTGTTTTTT.

V is TRBV28 and J is TRBJ2-1; D is possibly TRBD2 (6 bases). Germline V gene lookup returns CDR1 MDHEN and CDR2 SYDVKM. V was cut by 3 bases and J by 4 bases, with 16 bases left in between. The CDR3 totals 16 residues. The CDR3 DNA sequence: TGTGCCAGCAGTTTGGAGGGGCCAGGGTATTACAATGAGCAGTTCTTC. Its translation is CASSLEGPGYYNEQFF. Full variable domain (missing parts from reference TRBV28 and TRBJ2-1): DVKVTQSSRYLVKRTGEKVFLECVQDMDHENMFWYRQDPGLGLRLIYFSYDVKMKEKGDIPEGYSVSREKKERFSLILESASTNQTSMYLCASSLEGPGYYNEQFFGPGTRLTVL.

V gene TRBV6-1 combines with J gene TRBJ2-3; tentatively, D is TRBD2 (6 bases). V dropped 6 bases and J dropped 1 base, with 14 bases sitting between them. This CDR3 has 15 residues. Per the germline V gene, CDR1 is MNHNS and CDR2 is SASEGT. CDR3 sequence reads: CASRTGERGTDTQYF. DNA of the CDR3: TGTGCCAGCAGGACCGGGGAGCGGGGCACAGATACGCAGTATTTT.

The genes are TRBV27 and TRBJ2-2; D not resolved. V dropped 2 bases and J dropped 7 bases, with 17 bases sitting between them. The germline V gene has CDR1 MNHEY and CDR2 SMNVEV (reference sequence). The CDR3 extends over 16 amino acids. The CDR3 DNA sequence: TGTGCCAGCAGTTTACCGGAGTTAGGGTCGCTCGGGGAGCTGTTTTTT. Amino acid sequence: CASSLPELGSLGELFF.

The rearrangement uses TRBV5-4 and TRBJ2-1, with TRBD2 identical over 11 bases. From germline, CDR1 is SGHNT and CDR2 YYREEE (reference sequence). Losses at the gene ends were 4 bases for V and 0 bases for J; bases not matched to a gene: 9. There are 18 residues in the CDR3. The CDR3 here is CASSEGLADPLSYNEQFF. The CDR3 nucleotides read TGTGCCAGCAGCGAGGGACTAGCGGACCCCCTCTCCTACAATGAGCAGTTCTTC.

This clone was observed a single time. The genes are TRBV28 and TRBJ2-5; unclear D gene. The J call may be incorrect, as the DNA end agrees better with TRBJ2-7. The CDR3 is 15 residues long. Germline CDR1 and CDR2: MDHEN and SYDVKM. CDR3 sequence reads: CASSLVGVALGEQYF. CDR3 DNA sequence: TGTGCCAGCAGTTTGGTTGGGGTGGCTCTTGGCGAGCAGTACTTC.

The chain recombines TRBV4-3 with TRBJ2-1; D perhaps matches TRBD2 (6 bases). The ends were cut back, 0 bases at V and 7 bases at J, with 10 bases in the middle. The CDR3 has 14 amino acids. Germline values: CDR1 LGHNA, CDR2 YSLEER. As DNA, the CDR3 is TGCGCCAGCAGCCAAGAAACTGGGGGGAATGAGCAGTTCTTC. Residues: CASSQETGGNEQFF.